The T cell receptor (beta chain) under discussion was sequenced for a study of immune evolution from preneoplasia to lung adenocarcinoma. Produced via immunoSEQ multiplex PCR; TCRdb's table is partial and in-frame only. The table shows approximately 4,900 clones, with roughly 80% occurring only once. Notes on the study in general: Normal lung had the highest top T cell clone frequencies. Later-stage lesions appeared to have more T cells, more diversity, less clonality.

This clone was detected only once. Antigen unknown. There are 16 residues in the CDR3. Germline V gene lookup returns CDR1 SGDLS and CDR2 YYNGEE. V trimming: 1 base; J trimming: 4 bases; junction bases outside the gene matches: 10. Sequencing was carried out using FFPE minimally invasive lung adenocarcinoma tissue. The sequence was collected from a person between 45 and 75 years old with lung adenocarcinoma. The chain links TRBV9 to TRBJ1-2; 7 nucleotides agree with TRBD1. The CDR3, as DNA: TGTGCCAGCAGCGTAACCCCGGGACAGTTGAGCTATGGCTACACCTTC. This gives the protein CASSVTPGQLSYGYTF.